The clone carrying this T cell receptor beta chain was picked up a small number of times. Healthy HIV-negative adults without recent acute infections or vaccinations served as donors. The study used about 84 million PBMCs per unsorted sample for genomic DNA. From germline, CDR1 is LNHDA and CDR2 SQIVND (reference sequence). Trimming stripped 3 bases from V and 4 bases from J, with 21 bases between. The CDR3 spans 17 residues. This specimen belongs to a study of shared clonotypes between healthy human individuals. In the original processing: Junction-only sequences produced by ImmunoSEQ had no quality scores, so filtering differed. Assay: immunoSEQ multiplex PCR; the TCRdb copy retains only in-frame clones and omits some. V and J calls and clone size follow that table, whereas D and trimming were derived from the DNA. In the table there are some 510,000 clones, 79% of which are singletons.

V gene TRBV19 combines with J gene TRBJ1-2; D perhaps matches TRBD1 (5 bases). The sequence derives from a woman aged 40 to 55 in good health. Some clones in this sample may be carry-over from other donors' samples. Sequenced: PBMCs. The CDR3 region has the DNA TGTGCCAGTAGTATCGACAGCGCGCAGGGTGGGCTCTATGGCTACACCTTC. Translation gives CASSIDSAQGGLYGYTF.